One TCR beta chain is described in this entry. The entry originates in a study of blood T cell repertoires in COVID-19. As for the study in general: From the United States, Italy and Spain came samples of acute and convalescent COVID-19. In each case, the material was cDNA or gDNA derived from T cells, B-cell-depleted T cells, or PBMCs.

Recruitment covered about two dozen US areas and drew participants whose ages spanned roughly 18 to 90 years. The table came from immunoSEQ multiplex PCR; TCRdb's copy has only in-frame clones and leaves some out. Seen here are approximately 180,000 clones, roughly 89% observed once, and the top ten hold under 2.5%. The sequence came from a woman aged 40 to 50 with acute COVID-19. The sequenced sample was PBMCs or T cells enriched from blood (not recorded which).

The CDR3 DNA is TGTGCCAGCAGCTCTGGGGACAGGCCAGATACGCAGTATTTT. Translated: CASSSGDRPDTQYF. The chain is built from TRBV11-3 and TRBJ2-3, with TRBD1 matching 8 bases. Germline loops: CDR1 SGHNT, CDR2 YENEEA. Losses at the gene ends were 4 bases for V and 4 bases for J; bases not matched to a gene: 4. This CDR3 has 14 residues.